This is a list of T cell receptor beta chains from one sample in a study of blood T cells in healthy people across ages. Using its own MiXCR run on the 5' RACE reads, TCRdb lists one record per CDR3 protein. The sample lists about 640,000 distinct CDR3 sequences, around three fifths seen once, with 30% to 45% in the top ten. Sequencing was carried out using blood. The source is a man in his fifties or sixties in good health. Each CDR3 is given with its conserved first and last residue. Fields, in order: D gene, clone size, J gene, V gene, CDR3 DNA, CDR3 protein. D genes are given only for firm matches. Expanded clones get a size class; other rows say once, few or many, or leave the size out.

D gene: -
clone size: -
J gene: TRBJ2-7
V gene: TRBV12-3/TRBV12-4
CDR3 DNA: TGTGCCGGCAGTACCGGGACAACCTACGAGCAGTACTTC
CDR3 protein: CAGSTGTTYEQYF

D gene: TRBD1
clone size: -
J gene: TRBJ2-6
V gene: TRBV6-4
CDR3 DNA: TGTGCCAGCAGTGACTCGATCAGGACAGGAGCTTCTGGGGCCAACGTCCTGACTTTC
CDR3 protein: CASSDSIRTGASGANVLTF

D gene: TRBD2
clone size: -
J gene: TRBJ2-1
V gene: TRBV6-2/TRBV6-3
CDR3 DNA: TGTGCCAGCAGTCTTAAACGAGCGGGGGGTTACAATGAGCAGTTCTTC
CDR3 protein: CASSLKRAGGYNEQFF

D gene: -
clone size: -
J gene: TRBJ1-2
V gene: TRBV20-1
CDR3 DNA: TGCAGTGCTAGAGATATTAGACGGACCAACTATGGCTACACCTTC
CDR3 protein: CSARDIRRTNYGYTF

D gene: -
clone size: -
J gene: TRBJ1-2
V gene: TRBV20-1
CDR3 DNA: TGCAGTGCTAGAGGACAGATCCACTACACCTTC
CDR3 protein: CSARGQIHYTF

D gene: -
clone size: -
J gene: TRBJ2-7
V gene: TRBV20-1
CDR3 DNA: TGCAGTGCTAGGGCGACGGGGACCTACGAGCAGTACTTC
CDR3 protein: CSARATGTYEQYF

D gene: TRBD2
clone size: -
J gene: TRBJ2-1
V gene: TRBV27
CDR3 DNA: TGTGCCAGCAGTTTATCGGCCGCTAGCGGGGGAACTGAGCAGTTCTTC
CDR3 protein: CASSLSAASGGTEQFF

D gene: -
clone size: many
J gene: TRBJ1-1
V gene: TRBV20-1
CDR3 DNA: TGCAGTGCTAGAGCCGGCCCCCCCACAGGGCTCACTGAAGCTTTCTTT
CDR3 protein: CSARAGPPTGLTEAFF

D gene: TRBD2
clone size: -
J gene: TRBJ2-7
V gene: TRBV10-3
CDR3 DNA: TGTGCCATCAAGGGCCAGGGAGGGGACGAGCAGTACTTC
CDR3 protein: CAIKGQGGDEQYF

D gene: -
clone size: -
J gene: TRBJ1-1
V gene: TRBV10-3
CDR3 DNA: TGTGCCATCAAGCAGGGTGGCATGAACACTGAAGCTTTCTTT
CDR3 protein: CAIKQGGMNTEAFF

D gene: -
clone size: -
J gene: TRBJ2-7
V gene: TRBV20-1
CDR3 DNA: TGCAGTGCTAGAGATACCCGACAGGAGACCTACGAGCAGTACTTC
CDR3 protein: CSARDTRQETYEQYF

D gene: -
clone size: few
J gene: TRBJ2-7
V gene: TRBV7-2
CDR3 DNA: TGTGCCAGCAGCTTAGCTTCGGGCAGGGGCTACGAGCAGTACTTC
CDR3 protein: CASSLASGRGYEQYF

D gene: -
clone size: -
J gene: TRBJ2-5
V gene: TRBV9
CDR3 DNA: TGTGCCAGCAGCGTAGGGGGGGGCGGTTCAGAGACCCAGTACTTC
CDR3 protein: CASSVGGGGSETQYF

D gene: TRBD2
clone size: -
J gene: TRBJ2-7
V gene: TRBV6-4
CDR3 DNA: TGTGCCAGCAGTGCCCTAGCGGCCTCCTACAATGAGCAGTACTTC
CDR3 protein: CASSALAASYNEQYF

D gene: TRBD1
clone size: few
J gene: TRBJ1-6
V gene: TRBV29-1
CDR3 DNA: TGCAGCGTTGGACAGGGGGAAAGCGGTTCACCCCTCCACTTT
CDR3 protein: CSVGQGESGSPLHF

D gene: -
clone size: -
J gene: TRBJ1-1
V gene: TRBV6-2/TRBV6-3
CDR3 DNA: TGTGCCAGCAGTTTGTCGAACACTGAAGCTTTCTTT
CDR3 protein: CASSLSNTEAFF

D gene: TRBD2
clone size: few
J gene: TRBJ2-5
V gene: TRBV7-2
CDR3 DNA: TGTGCCAGCCGACGGAGCGGGGGAGCCCAAGGGACCCAGTACTTC
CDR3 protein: CASRRSGGAQGTQYF

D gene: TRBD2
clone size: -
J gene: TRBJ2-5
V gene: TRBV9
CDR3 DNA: TGTGCCAGCAGCGTACAGGCTAGCGGGTCCTGGGAGACCCAGTACTTC
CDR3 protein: CASSVQASGSWETQYF

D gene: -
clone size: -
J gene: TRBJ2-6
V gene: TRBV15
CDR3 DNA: TGTGCCACCAGCAGAGCAAACGGGGCCAACGTCCTGACTTTC
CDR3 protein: CATSRANGANVLTF

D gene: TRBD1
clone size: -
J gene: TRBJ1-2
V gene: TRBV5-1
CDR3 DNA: TGCGCCAGCGTCCCATCGTGGACAGGCGGTGGCTACACCTTC
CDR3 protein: CASVPSWTGGGYTF

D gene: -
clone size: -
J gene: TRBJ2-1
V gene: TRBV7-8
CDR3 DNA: TGTGCCAGCAGCTTAGATGTCTACAATGAGCAGTTCTTC
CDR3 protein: CASSLDVYNEQFF

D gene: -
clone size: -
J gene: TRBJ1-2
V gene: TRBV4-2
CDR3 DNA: TGTGCCAGCAGCCAAGGCCCGCCGGCTGGGGGCTACACCTTC
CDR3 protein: CASSQGPPAGGYTF

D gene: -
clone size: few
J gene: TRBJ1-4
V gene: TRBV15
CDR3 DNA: TGTGCCACCAGCAGAGATATTAATAATGAAAAACTGTTTTTT
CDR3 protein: CATSRDINNEKLFF

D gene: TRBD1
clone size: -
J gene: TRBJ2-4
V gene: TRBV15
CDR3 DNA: TGTGCCACCAGCACGGACAGGGGAAACATTCAGTACTTC
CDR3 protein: CATSTDRGNIQYF

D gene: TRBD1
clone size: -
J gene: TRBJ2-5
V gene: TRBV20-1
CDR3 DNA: TGCAGTGCTAGCCGACAGGGGAGGGAGACCCAGTACTTC
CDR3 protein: CSASRQGRETQYF

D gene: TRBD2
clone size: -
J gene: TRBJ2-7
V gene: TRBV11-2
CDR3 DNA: TGTGCCAGCAGCTTAGGGCTAGCGGAAATCGCCTACGAGCAGTACTTC
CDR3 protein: CASSLGLAEIAYEQYF

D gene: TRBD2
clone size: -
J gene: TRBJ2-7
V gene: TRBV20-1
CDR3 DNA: TGCAGTGCTAGGAACCCTAGCGGGGGTTACAATGAGCAGTACTTC
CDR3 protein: CSARNPSGGYNEQYF

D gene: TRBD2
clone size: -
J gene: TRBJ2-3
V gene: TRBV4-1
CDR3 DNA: TGCGCCAGCAGGTCTAGCGGGCGTGCGCAGTATTTT
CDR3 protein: CASRSSGRAQYF

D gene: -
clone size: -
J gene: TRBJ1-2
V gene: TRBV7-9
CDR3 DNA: TGTGCCAGCAGCCCTGCGTTGGGTGTCCTTGGCTACACCTTC
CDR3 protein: CASSPALGVLGYTF

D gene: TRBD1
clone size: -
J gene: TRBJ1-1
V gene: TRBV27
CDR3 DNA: TGTGCCAGCAGTTTAATCGGGCAGGGGGTTTCTGAAGCTTTCTTT
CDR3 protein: CASSLIGQGVSEAFF

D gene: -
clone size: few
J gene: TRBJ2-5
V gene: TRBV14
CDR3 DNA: TGTGCCAGCAGCCAAAGGGGTTGGCAAGAGACCCAGTACTTC
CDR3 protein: CASSQRGWQETQYF

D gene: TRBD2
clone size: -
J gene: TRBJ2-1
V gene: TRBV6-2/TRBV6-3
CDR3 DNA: TGTGCCAGCAGGGAATACGGGGGGGGGCTTCGGACCGGCAATGAGCAGTTCTTC
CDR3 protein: CASREYGGGLRTGNEQFF

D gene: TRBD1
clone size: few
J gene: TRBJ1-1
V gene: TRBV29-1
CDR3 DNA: TGCAGCGCCGGTGACAGACAGGGGACTGAAGCTTTCTTT
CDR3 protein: CSAGDRQGTEAFF

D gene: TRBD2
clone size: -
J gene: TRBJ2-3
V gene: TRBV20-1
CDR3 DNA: TGCAGTGCTAGAGACCCCAGCGGGGGGGGCACAGATACGCAGTATTTT
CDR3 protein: CSARDPSGGGTDTQYF

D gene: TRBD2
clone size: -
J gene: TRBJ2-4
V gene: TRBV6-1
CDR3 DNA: TGTGCCAGCAGTACAAATCCGGGACAACCCCGGGGGGGAAACATTCAGTACTTC
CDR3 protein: CASSTNPGQPRGGNIQYF

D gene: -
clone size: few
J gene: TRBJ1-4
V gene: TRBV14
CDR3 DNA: TGTGCCAGCAGCCAGGGGGCGCGGAGTGAAAAACTGTTTTTT
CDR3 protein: CASSQGARSEKLFF

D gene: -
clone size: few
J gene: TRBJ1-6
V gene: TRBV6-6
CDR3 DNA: TGTGCCAGCAGTTACGCGCTGGGGGGTACAGCTTCACCCCTCCACTTT
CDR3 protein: CASSYALGGTASPLHF

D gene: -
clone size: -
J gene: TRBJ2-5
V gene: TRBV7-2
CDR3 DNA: TGTGCCAGCAGCTTGGCGGCGGGGTACCAAGAGACCCAGTACTTC
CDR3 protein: CASSLAAGYQETQYF

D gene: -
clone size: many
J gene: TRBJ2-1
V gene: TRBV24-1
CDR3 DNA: TGTGCCACCAGTGATCCTTACAATGAGCAGTTCTTC
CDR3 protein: CATSDPYNEQFF

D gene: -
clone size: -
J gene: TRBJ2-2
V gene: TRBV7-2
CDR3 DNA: TGTGCCAGCAGCTTAGCGTTGTTCGGGGGCGCCGGGGAGCTGTTTTTT
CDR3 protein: CASSLALFGGAGELFF

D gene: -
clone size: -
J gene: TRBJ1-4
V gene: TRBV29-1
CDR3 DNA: TGCAGCATCCGGGGACAAGGGGATGAAAAACTGTTTTTT
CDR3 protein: CSIRGQGDEKLFF

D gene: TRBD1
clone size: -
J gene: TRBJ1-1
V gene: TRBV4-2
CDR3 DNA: TGTGCCAGCAGCCAAGTTTCTACAGGGGGGACTGAAGCTTTCTTT
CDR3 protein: CASSQVSTGGTEAFF

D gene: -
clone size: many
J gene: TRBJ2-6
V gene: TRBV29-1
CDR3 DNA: TGCAGCGTTGGGGGACCGAGCTCTGGGGCCAACGTCCTGACTTTC
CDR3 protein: CSVGGPSSGANVLTF

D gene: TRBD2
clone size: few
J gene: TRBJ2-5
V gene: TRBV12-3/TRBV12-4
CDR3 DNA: TGTGCCAGCAGTTTGACTAGCGGGGCCCCCGGGGAGACCCAGTACTTC
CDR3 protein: CASSLTSGAPGETQYF

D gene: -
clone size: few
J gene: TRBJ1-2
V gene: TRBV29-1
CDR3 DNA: TGCAGCGTTGGAGACCGCAGCTCTAACTATGGCTACACCTTC
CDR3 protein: CSVGDRSSNYGYTF

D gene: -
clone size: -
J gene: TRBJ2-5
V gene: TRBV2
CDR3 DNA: TGTGCCAGCAGAGGGTTCGGGCAAGAGACCCAGTACTTC
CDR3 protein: CASRGFGQETQYF

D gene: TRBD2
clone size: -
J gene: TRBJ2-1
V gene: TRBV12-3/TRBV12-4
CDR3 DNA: TGTGCCAGCAGTTTCGATTCGACTAGCGGATACAATGAGCAGTTCTTC
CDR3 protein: CASSFDSTSGYNEQFF

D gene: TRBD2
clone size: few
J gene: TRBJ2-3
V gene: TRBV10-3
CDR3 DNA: TGTGCCATCCGTCTAGCGGGAGCTAGCACAGATACGCAGTATTTT
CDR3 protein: CAIRLAGASTDTQYF

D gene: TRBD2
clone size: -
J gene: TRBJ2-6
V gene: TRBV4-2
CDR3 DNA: TGTGCCAGCAGCCAAGAACTAGCGGGTCCCTCTGGGGCCAACGTCCTGACTTTC
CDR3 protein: CASSQELAGPSGANVLTF

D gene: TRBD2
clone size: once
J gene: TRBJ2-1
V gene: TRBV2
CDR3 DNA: TGTGCCAGCAGTGAGTTAGCGGGGGGGTACAATGAGCAGTTCTTC
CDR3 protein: CASSELAGGYNEQFF

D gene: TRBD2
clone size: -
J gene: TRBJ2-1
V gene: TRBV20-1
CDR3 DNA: TGCAGTGCCACCGGGGGGGCCGGAGAGCAGTTCTTC
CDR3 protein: CSATGGAGEQFF

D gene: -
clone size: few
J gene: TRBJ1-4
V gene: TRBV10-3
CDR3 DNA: TGTGCCATCAGTGACGGGCCGGCCCTTAATGAAAAACTGTTTTTT
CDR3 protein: CAISDGPALNEKLFF

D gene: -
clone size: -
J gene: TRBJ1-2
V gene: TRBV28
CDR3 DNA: TGTGCCAGCGGCGCACCCTTACAGGGTCCGTATGGCTACACCTTC
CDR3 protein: CASGAPLQGPYGYTF